This is a list of T cell receptor beta chains from one sample in a study of T cell responses to AZD1222 COVID-19 vaccine. Here immunoSEQ multiplex PCR was the method, and the copy in TCRdb shows in-frame clones only, minus some. The sample consists of about 110,000 clones, roughly nine tenths of them appearing once. Source: peripheral blood, taken on day 0 of MenACWY control vaccination. All receptors come from an adult in good health. The CDR3 runs from the conserved cysteine through the conserved F or W. A D gene is named only where the DNA matches it firmly. For some rows the clone size is stated as once, few or many, or as a class when expanded; others skip it.

v_gene	d_gene	j_gene	len	abundance	CDR3aa	CDR3nt
TRBV2	TRBD1	TRBJ1-1	14	-	CASTPVQGGTRAFF	TGTGCCAGCACCCCCGTGCAGGGGGGAACAAGAGCTTTCTTT
TRBV3-1/TRBV3-2	-	TRBJ1-6	16	-	CASSQAGQGYFSPLHF	TGTGCCAGCAGCCAAGCCGGTCAGGGCTATTTTTCACCCCTCCACTTT
TRBV7-9	TRBD2	TRBJ2-5	17	-	CASSLNAGTTLQETQYF	TGTGCCAGCAGCTTAAACGCCGGGACTACCCTTCAAGAGACCCAGTACTTC
TRBV29-1	TRBD2	TRBJ2-3	16	once	CSVEEVTSGGTDTQYF	TGCAGCGTTGAAGAGGTGACTAGCGGGGGCACAGATACGCAGTATTTT
TRBV5-4	-	TRBJ2-2	12	-	CASRHITGELFF	TGTGCCAGCAGGCATATCACCGGGGAGCTGTTTTTT
TRBV28	-	TRBJ2-2	15	-	CASSSTGTDTGELFF	TGTGCCAGCAGTTCTACCGGGACGGACACCGGGGAGCTGTTTTTT
TRBV6-4	-	TRBJ1-2	17	-	CASSDSMSETANYGYTF	TGTGCCAGCAGTGACTCGATGTCCGAGACGGCGAACTATGGCTACACCTTC
TRBV2	TRBD2	TRBJ2-1	15	-	CASRPGRYSYNEQFF	TGTGCCAGCAGGCCCGGGAGGTACTCCTACAATGAGCAGTTCTTC
TRBV5-4	-	TRBJ1-3	15	-	CASSMDSFGGNTIYF	TGTGCCAGCAGCATGGACAGTTTTGGTGGAAACACCATATATTTT
TRBV19	TRBD1	TRBJ2-2	15	-	CASTPWDRGSGELFF	TGTGCCAGTACTCCCTGGGACAGGGGGTCCGGGGAGCTGTTTTTT
TRBV5-8	-	TRBJ1-6	15	-	CASSLGQRDNSPLHF	TGTGCCAGCAGCTTGGGACAGCGGGATAATTCACCCCTCCACTTT
TRBV4-1	-	TRBJ1-1	14	-	CASSQVRESAEAFF	TGCGCCAGCAGCCAAGTACGGGAGTCAGCTGAAGCTTTCTTT
TRBV7-2	-	TRBJ1-1	12	once	CASSLRMAEAFF	TGTGCCAGCAGCTTAAGGATGGCGGAAGCTTTCTTT
TRBV24-1	TRBD2	TRBJ2-1	16	-	CATSDPGLGRENEQFF	TGTGCCACCAGTGACCCGGGACTCGGGAGGGAGAATGAGCAGTTCTTC
TRBV11-2	-	TRBJ1-1	14	-	CASSRKGQYTEAFF	TGTGCCAGCAGCCGAAAAGGACAGTACACTGAAGCTTTCTTT
TRBV27	-	TRBJ1-1	15	-	CASVGGTGKGAEAFF	TGTGCCAGCGTCGGTGGGACCGGAAAGGGCGCTGAAGCTTTCTTT
TRBV10-2	TRBD1	TRBJ1-5	15	-	CASKTTGGRNQPQHF	TGCGCCAGCAAAACTACAGGGGGCCGAAATCAGCCCCAGCATTTT
TRBV5-6	-	TRBJ1-4	15	-	CASSPEQSLNEKLFF	TGTGCCAGCAGCCCTGAACAGAGTCTTAATGAAAAACTGTTTTTT
TRBV9	TRBD1	TRBJ1-4	16	-	CASSRDSLGTNEKLFF	TGTGCCAGCAGCCGGGACAGCCTGGGGACTAATGAAAAACTGTTTTTT
TRBV11-2	TRBD1	TRBJ2-2	16	-	CASSFGTGRTTGELFF	TGTGCCAGCAGCTTTGGGACAGGGAGGACCACCGGGGAGCTGTTTTTT
TRBV6-4	-	TRBJ1-2	15	-	CASSQDRNRVYGYTF	TGTGCCAGCAGTCAAGACCGAAACAGGGTGTATGGCTACACCTTC
TRBV19	TRBD2	TRBJ2-3	17	-	CASSILQASGGSDTQYF	TGTGCCAGTAGTATATTACAGGCTAGCGGGGGATCAGATACGCAGTATTTT
TRBV12-3/TRBV12-4	-	TRBJ2-3	13	-	CASSFPSSYTQYF	TGTGCCAGCAGTTTCCCCTCTAGCTATACGCAGTATTTT
TRBV7-6	-	TRBJ1-1	14	-	CASSLAPEDTEAFF	TGTGCCAGCAGCTTAGCGCCTGAGGACACTGAAGCTTTCTTT
TRBV6-5	-	TRBJ2-7	16	-	CASSYSLGGATYEQYF	TGTGCCAGCAGTTACTCCCTGGGGGGGGCCACTTACGAGCAGTACTTC
TRBV5-4	-	TRBJ1-2	14	-	CASSFSGSNYGYTF	TGTGCCAGCAGCTTCTCAGGGAGCAACTATGGCTACACCTTC
TRBV30	TRBD2	TRBJ2-7	13	-	CAWDSGGAYEQYF	TGTGCCTGGGATAGCGGGGGGGCCTACGAGCAGTACTTC
TRBV7-3	-	TRBJ1-2	14	-	CASSLTSGQRGYTF	TGTGCCAGCAGCTTAACATCAGGACAGAGGGGCTACACCTTC
TRBV7-2	TRBD1	TRBJ2-2	14	-	CASSFGTGTGELFF	TGTGCCAGCAGCTTTGGGACAGGCACCGGGGAGCTGTTTTTT
TRBV29-1	-	TRBJ1-3	12	few	CSVEDSGNTIYF	TGCAGCGTTGAAGACTCTGGAAACACCATATATTTT
TRBV18	-	TRBJ1-2	14	once	CASSPRQVIDGYTF	TGTGCCAGCTCACCACGACAGGTGATAGATGGCTACACCTTC
TRBV12-3/TRBV12-4	-	TRBJ1-2	13	-	CASRRVRGDGYTF	TGTGCCAGCAGAAGGGTGAGGGGGGATGGCTACACCTTC
TRBV6-5	-	TRBJ2-2	14	-	CASTSPDRTGELFF	TGTGCCAGCACGTCCCCCGATCGCACCGGGGAGCTGTTTTTT
TRBV5-1	-	TRBJ2-2	18	-	CASSSLPYTLRNTGELFF	TGCGCCAGCAGCTCACTACCCTATACCTTAAGGAACACCGGGGAGCTGTTTTTT
TRBV4-1	-	TRBJ2-1	18	-	CASSQEALTRWAYNVQFF	TGCGCCAGCAGCCAAGAAGCCTTGACTAGATGGGCGTACAATGTGCAGTTCTTC
TRBV5-1	-	TRBJ1-4	15	-	CASSTYGTTNEKLFF	TGCGCCAGCAGCACCTACGGCACAACTAATGAAAAACTGTTTTTT
TRBV2	-	TRBJ2-1	12	-	CASSEVYNEQFF	TGTGCCAGCAGTGAGGTATACAATGAGCAGTTCTTC
TRBV5-4	TRBD1	TRBJ2-2	16	-	CASTDRRQGPTGELFF	TGTGCCAGCACCGACCGTCGACAGGGTCCCACCGGGGAGCTGTTTTTT
TRBV12-5	TRBD1	TRBJ1-2	20	-	CASGLIQRSRQGRVNYGYTF	TGTGCTAGTGGTTTGATACAACGCTCCCGACAGGGAAGGGTCAACTATGGCTACACCTTC
TRBV5-1	-	TRBJ1-5	13	-	CASSPRGNQPQHF	TGCGCCAGCAGCCCGAGGGGCAATCAGCCCCAGCATTTT
TRBV11-3	TRBD1	TRBJ1-5	18	-	CASSLEGRGSPSNQPQHF	TGTGCCAGCAGCCTGGAGGGCAGGGGGTCCCCTAGCAATCAGCCCCAGCATTTT
TRBV10-1	-	TRBJ1-6	14	-	CASSYDRTNSPLHF	TGCGCCAGCAGTTACGACCGGACAAATTCACCCCTCCACTTT
TRBV29-1	TRBD1	TRBJ2-5	13	-	CSVRTGDGETQYF	TGCAGCGTTCGGACAGGGGACGGAGAGACCCAGTACTTC
TRBV18	TRBD1	TRBJ1-1	16	-	CASSDPNRGRGTEAFF	TGTGCCAGCTCAGACCCAAACAGGGGGCGAGGGACTGAAGCTTTCTTT
TRBV21-1	-	TRBJ2-7	15	-	CASSKKDRGGPEQYF	TGTGCCAGCAGCAAAAAGGACAGGGGAGGTCCCGAGCAGTACTTC
TRBV28	-	TRBJ2-7	13	once	CASSSRENYEQYF	TGTGCCAGCAGTTCCCGAGAGAACTACGAGCAGTACTTC
TRBV14	-	TRBJ1-5	16	-	CASSLQVGGRTQPQHF	TGTGCCAGCAGCCTGCAAGTTGGGGGGCGGACTCAGCCCCAGCATTTT
TRBV7-8	-	TRBJ2-6	15	-	CASSLRSSGANVLTF	TGTGCCAGCAGCTTGAGGAGCTCTGGGGCCAACGTCCTGACTTTC